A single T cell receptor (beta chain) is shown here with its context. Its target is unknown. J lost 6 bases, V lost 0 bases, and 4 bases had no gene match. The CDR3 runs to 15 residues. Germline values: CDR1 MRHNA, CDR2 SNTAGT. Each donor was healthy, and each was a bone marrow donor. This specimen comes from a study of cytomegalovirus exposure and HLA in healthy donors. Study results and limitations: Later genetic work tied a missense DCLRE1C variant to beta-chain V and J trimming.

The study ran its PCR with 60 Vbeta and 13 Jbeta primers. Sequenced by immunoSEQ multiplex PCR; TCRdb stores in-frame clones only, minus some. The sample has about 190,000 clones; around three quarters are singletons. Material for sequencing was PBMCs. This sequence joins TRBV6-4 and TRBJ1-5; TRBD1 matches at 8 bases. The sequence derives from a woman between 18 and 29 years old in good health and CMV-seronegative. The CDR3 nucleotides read TGTGCCAGCAGTGACTCGGACAGGGACGCTCAGCCCCAGCATTTT. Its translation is CASSDSDRDAQPQHF.